This is a list of T cell receptor beta chains from one sample in a study of blood T cell repertoires in COVID-19. Produced via immunoSEQ multiplex PCR; TCRdb's table is partial and in-frame only. This sample has about 160,000 clones, with 93% found just once. The sample consisted of peripheral blood. The source of these receptors is a woman aged 55-69 years with COVID-19, enrolled during active disease. Both conserved end residues are part of each CDR3. The order of the fields is D gene, J gene, clone size, V gene, CDR3 DNA, CDR3 protein. The D gene is left open where the match is weak. Part of the rows lack a size; the others show once, few, many or a class for expanded clones.

TRBD2	TRBJ2-1	NA	TRBV4-3	TGCGCCAGCAGCCCACTAGCGGGGGGGCCTAATGAGCAGTTCTTC	CASSPLAGGPNEQFF
TRBD1	TRBJ1-1	NA	TRBV7-9	TGTGCCAGCAGTTCCCGCCTATTCCGGGACAGGGGCGTGGACACTGAAGCTTTCTTT	CASSSRLFRDRGVDTEAFF
NA	TRBJ2-1	NA	TRBV2	TGTGCCAGCAGTGAAGCAGGGGGAGTTGGGGAGCAGTTCTTC	CASSEAGGVGEQFF
TRBD1	TRBJ1-2	NA	TRBV11-2	TGTGCCAGCAGCTTAGAATCAGGGGGCTTCTATGGCTACACCTTC	CASSLESGGFYGYTF
TRBD1	TRBJ1-1	NA	TRBV3-1/TRBV3-2	TGTGCCAGCAGCCATCTTGTACAGGGGGGGACTGAAGCTTTCTTT	CASSHLVQGGTEAFF
NA	TRBJ2-3	NA	TRBV5-1	TGCGCCAGCAGCTTGGGGGGCGGGGCGCCTAGCACAGATACGCAGTATTTT	CASSLGGGAPSTDTQYF
NA	TRBJ2-4	NA	TRBV6-5	TGTGCCAGCTCTTTCTCGGTTTTAGCCAAAAACATTCAGTACTTC	CASSFSVLAKNIQYF
NA	TRBJ2-1	NA	TRBV9	TGTGCCAGCAGCGTTCAGGGGGGTTCCAATGAGCAGTTCTTC	CASSVQGGSNEQFF
TRBD1	TRBJ1-1	NA	TRBV29-1	TGCAGCGTTGACGGGGGACAGGGCTGGGACACTGAAGCTTTCTTT	CSVDGGQGWDTEAFF
NA	TRBJ2-5	once	TRBV15	TGTGCCACCAGCAGAGATGGAGGGAAGACAGAGACCCAGTACTTC	CATSRDGGKTETQYF
NA	TRBJ1-1	NA	TRBV14	TGTGCCAGCAGCCAAGTACAGGGCACTGAAGCTTTCTTT	CASSQVQGTEAFF
NA	TRBJ1-2	NA	TRBV7-2	TGTGCCAGCAGCCGGGGGGGAATGCGGGGCTATGGCTACACCTTC	CASSRGGMRGYGYTF
NA	TRBJ2-3	NA	TRBV7-2	TGTGCCAGCAGCCAACTCGGGGTCAGGTTTTCAGATACGCAGTATTTT	CASSQLGVRFSDTQYF
TRBD1	TRBJ2-5	NA	TRBV4-1	TGCGCCAGCAGCCAAGGACAGGGCGGCGGGGAGACCCAGTACTTC	CASSQGQGGGETQYF
NA	TRBJ1-1	NA	TRBV3-1/TRBV3-2	TGTGCCAGCAGCTCGGGAGGGGTTTCCACTGAAGCTTTCTTT	CASSSGGVSTEAFF
NA	TRBJ1-1	NA	TRBV7-3	TGTGCCAGCAGCTTATCGGAGGGGCTAGGAACTGAAGCTTTCTTT	CASSLSEGLGTEAFF
TRBD1	TRBJ1-1	once	TRBV7-9	TGTGCCAGCAGCTTACCCACAGGGGGGAACACTGAAGCTTTCTTT	CASSLPTGGNTEAFF
NA	TRBJ1-4	NA	TRBV4-1	TGCGCCAGCAGCCAAGCCCCGGGTCCTGAAAAACTGTTTTTT	CASSQAPGPEKLFF
NA	TRBJ2-4	NA	TRBV2	TGTGCCAGCAGTGAACGGGCAGGGGGAGGAAACATTCAGTACTTC	CASSERAGGGNIQYF
NA	TRBJ2-1	NA	TRBV7-3	TGTGCCAGCAGCTTATTTAGCAACAATGAGCAGTTCTTC	CASSLFSNNEQFF
NA	TRBJ1-1	few	TRBV9	TGTGCCAGCAGCGCCCAGGAACTTGGCGACACTGAAGCTTTCTTT	CASSAQELGDTEAFF
NA	TRBJ1-2	NA	TRBV6-1	TGTGCCAGCAGTGAAAAAGCGGGCTATGGCTACACCTTC	CASSEKAGYGYTF
NA	TRBJ1-1	NA	TRBV20-1	TGCAGTGCTAGTAGGGATCGCGGGACTGAAGCTTTCTTT	CSASRDRGTEAFF
TRBD1	TRBJ1-1	NA	TRBV7-2	TGTGCCAGCAGCTCGAGACAGGGGGCGCGGGTCACTGAAGCTTTCTTT	CASSSRQGARVTEAFF
TRBD2	TRBJ2-3	NA	TRBV6-2/TRBV6-3	TGTGCCAGCAGTTACCGGACTAGCGGGGGCCCAGATACGCAGTATTTT	CASSYRTSGGPDTQYF
NA	TRBJ1-3	NA	TRBV7-8	TGTGCCAGCAGCTTAGTAGCAGACACCATATATTTT	CASSLVADTIYF
TRBD1	TRBJ1-1	NA	TRBV5-6	TGTGCCAGCAGCCTCCGACAGGGGTTGTCCGTGAACACTGAAGCTTTCTTT	CASSLRQGLSVNTEAFF
TRBD2	TRBJ2-7	NA	TRBV4-3	TGCGCCAGCAGCCAAGAATCCGGGAGGTCCGAGCAGTACTTC	CASSQESGRSEQYF
NA	TRBJ2-1	NA	TRBV7-2	TGTGCCAGCAGCCCAACTAGGACTGCTAATGAGCAGTTCTTC	CASSPTRTANEQFF
NA	TRBJ2-3	once	TRBV7-2	TGTGCCAGCAGCTTCGGGATTGATAGAACGCAGTATTTT	CASSFGIDRTQYF
TRBD1	TRBJ2-2	NA	TRBV7-3	TGTGCCAGCAGCTTAACGTCCCCCGGGACAGGGGATAACGGGGAGCTGTTTTTT	CASSLTSPGTGDNGELFF
TRBD2	TRBJ2-2	few	TRBV5-4	TGTGCCAGCAGCCCCGGGACTAGCGGGGGGGCCTCCGGGGAGCTGTTTTTT	CASSPGTSGGASGELFF
TRBD2	TRBJ2-1	NA	TRBV3-1/TRBV3-2	TGTGCCAGCAGCCAAAAGGCGGAACTAGCGGGGGGCTTACCCTACAATGAGCAGTTCTTC	CASSQKAELAGGLPYNEQFF
NA	TRBJ1-4	NA	TRBV10-3	TGTGCCATCAGTGAAGGGAGAGGTAATGAAAAACTGTTTTTT	CAISEGRGNEKLFF
TRBD1	TRBJ1-2	NA	TRBV27	TGTGCCAGCAGCCCATCGATGGGGACAGGGGGCCATGGCTACACCTTC	CASSPSMGTGGHGYTF
TRBD1	TRBJ1-2	NA	TRBV5-5	TGTGCCAGCAGCCCCTTGGAGGATTCGACAGGGCTATATGGCTACACCTTC	CASSPLEDSTGLYGYTF
NA	TRBJ1-1	NA	TRBV5-6	TGTGCCAGCAGCTTTTCGACCGGGAGCCGGGCCACTGAAGCTTTCTTT	CASSFSTGSRATEAFF